This T cell receptor (beta chain) was identified during a study of cytomegalovirus exposure and HLA in healthy donors. The protocol was immunoSEQ multiplex PCR, while the TCRdb copy is restricted to in-frame clones and leaves out a portion. Of 250,000 to 300,000 clones listed, 90% are singletons. This CDR3 has 15 amino acids. J lost 7 bases, V lost 5 bases, and 7 bases had no gene match. The germline V gene encodes CDR1 KGHSH and CDR2 LQKENI. About this clone itself: What it binds is not known.

Overall study findings and caveats: The study flagged 150 to 200 TCR beta chains as cytomegalovirus-associated. A later analysis found first-cohort TCR clusters tended to co-occur in the 110 or so validation repertoires.

Sequenced sample: PBMCs. The gene calls are TRBV18 and TRBJ1-6, with TRBD1 identical over 8 bases. The origin of this receptor is a woman younger than 30 in good health and CMV-seronegative. The CDR3 loop is CASSSGQGSNSPLHF. CDR3 nucleotides: TGTGCCAGCTCAAGCGGACAGGGAAGCAATTCACCCCTCCACTTT.